This T cell receptor (beta chain) was found in a study of blood T cells in healthy people across ages. A second PCR, run for roughly 7 to 12 cycles, used a sample-barcoded 5' primer plus a J-beta primer mix. All cDNA molecules were each tagged by a template-switch adaptor with 12 random nucleotides. MiXCR, applied by TCRdb to the 5' RACE reads, yields one record per CDR3 protein. The table records approximately 1,700,000 distinct CDR3 sequences, 39% of them present only once. Ten or more counts support this clonotype. Isolation per sample recovered at least 6 million PBMCs. V was clipped by 7 bases and J by 1 base; unmatched bases: 5. In germline, CDR1 is SQVTM, CDR2 ANQGSEA. This CDR3 is 14 amino acids long.

The sample taken for sequencing was blood. This chain joins TRBV29-1 and TRBJ2-3; 10 bases match TRBD1. The receptor was derived from a human donor in good health. The CDR3 coding sequence is TGCAGCGCTACGGGACAGGGGCGCACAGATACGCAGTATTTT. Amino acids: CSATGQGRTDTQYF.